The rows below give T cell receptor beta chains drawn from one sample of a study of CD8 T cells in ankylosing spondylitis. TCRdb independently ran MiXCR on the 5' RACE reads; one entry per CDR3 protein. The table has 150,000 to 200,000 distinct CDR3 sequences, around 13% seen once. The sequenced sample was blood, either unsorted or a sorted T cell fraction (not recorded which). The receptors come from a male donor with ankylosing spondylitis or in good health (not recorded which). CDR3s include the opening cysteine and the closing phenylalanine or tryptophan. Each record gives: CDR3 protein, CDR3 DNA, clone size, J gene, D gene, V gene. D genes are given only for firm matches. Only part of the rows carry a size: once, few, many, or a class if the clone is expanded.

CDR3: CASSDRTVPTFMNTEAFF
DNA: TGTGCCAGCAGCGACCGGACAGTTCCCACTTTTATGAACACTGAAGCTTTCTTT
size: many
J: TRBJ1-1
D: NA
V: TRBV11-1

CDR3: CASSLGGTNTEAFF
DNA: TGTGCCAGCAGTTTGGGGGGGACGAACACTGAAGCTTTCTTT
size: few
J: TRBJ1-1
D: NA
V: TRBV12-3/TRBV12-4

CDR3: CASSLAGYSPDTGELFF
DNA: TGTGCCAGCAGCTTGGCAGGTTATTCTCCAGACACCGGGGAGCTGTTTTTT
size: many
J: TRBJ2-2
D: NA
V: TRBV5-6

CDR3: CASRSGPNTGELFF
DNA: TGTGCCAGCAGGAGCGGGCCGAACACCGGGGAGCTGTTTTTT
size: many
J: TRBJ2-2
D: NA
V: TRBV4-2

CDR3: CASSQDRRLAGEGSYEQYF
DNA: TGTGCCAGCAGCCAAGATAGGAGGCTAGCGGGAGAGGGGTCCTACGAGCAGTACTTC
size: few
J: TRBJ2-7
D: TRBD2
V: TRBV3-1

CDR3: CASSRTSGGFTDTQYF
DNA: TGTGCCAGCAGCCGGACTAGCGGGGGATTCACAGATACGCAGTATTTT
size: NA
J: TRBJ2-3
D: TRBD2
V: TRBV7-9

CDR3: CASSLPAGGAGELFF
DNA: TGTGCCAGCAGCCTCCCGGCCGGGGGAGCCGGGGAGCTGTTTTTT
size: NA
J: TRBJ2-2
D: NA
V: TRBV7-8

CDR3: CSARRGQLAKNIQYF
DNA: TGCAGTGCTAGAAGAGGACAACTAGCCAAAAACATTCAGTACTTC
size: once
J: TRBJ2-4
D: NA
V: TRBV20-1

CDR3: CASSLGARGYTF
DNA: TGTGCCAGCAGCTTGGGGGCGAGAGGCTACACCTTC
size: few
J: TRBJ1-2
D: NA
V: TRBV7-9

CDR3: CASSAGDSHIQYF
DNA: TGTGCCAGCAGCGCCGGGGACAGCCACATTCAGTACTTC
size: NA
J: TRBJ2-4
D: TRBD1
V: TRBV11-3

CDR3: CSVDEGLLSGANVLTF
DNA: TGCAGCGTTGATGAGGGCCTCCTCTCTGGGGCCAACGTCCTGACTTTC
size: many
J: TRBJ2-6
D: NA
V: TRBV29-1

CDR3: CASSESGRVTGELFF
DNA: TGTGCCAGCAGCGAGAGCGGGAGGGTCACCGGGGAGCTGTTTTTT
size: NA
J: TRBJ2-2
D: TRBD2
V: TRBV5-4

CDR3: CASSYSQANYGYTF
DNA: TGTGCCAGCAGTTACTCGCAAGCCAACTATGGCTACACCTTC
size: NA
J: TRBJ1-2
D: NA
V: TRBV6-5

CDR3: CASSRTRAEDTQYF
DNA: TGCGCCAGCAGCCGCACAAGGGCGGAAGATACGCAGTATTTT
size: NA
J: TRBJ2-3
D: NA
V: TRBV4-1

CDR3: CSVGPLTVLNTEAFF
DNA: TGCAGCGTTGGGCCCTTGACAGTACTGAACACTGAAGCTTTCTTT
size: few
J: TRBJ1-1
D: NA
V: TRBV29-1

CDR3: CATAGLTYEQYF
DNA: TGTGCCACCGCGGGACTCACCTACGAGCAGTACTTC
size: NA
J: TRBJ2-7
D: NA
V: TRBV19

CDR3: CASSLEASGSNEQFF
DNA: TGTGCCAGCAGCTTAGAGGCTAGCGGGAGCAATGAGCAGTTCTTC
size: NA
J: TRBJ2-1
D: TRBD2
V: TRBV13